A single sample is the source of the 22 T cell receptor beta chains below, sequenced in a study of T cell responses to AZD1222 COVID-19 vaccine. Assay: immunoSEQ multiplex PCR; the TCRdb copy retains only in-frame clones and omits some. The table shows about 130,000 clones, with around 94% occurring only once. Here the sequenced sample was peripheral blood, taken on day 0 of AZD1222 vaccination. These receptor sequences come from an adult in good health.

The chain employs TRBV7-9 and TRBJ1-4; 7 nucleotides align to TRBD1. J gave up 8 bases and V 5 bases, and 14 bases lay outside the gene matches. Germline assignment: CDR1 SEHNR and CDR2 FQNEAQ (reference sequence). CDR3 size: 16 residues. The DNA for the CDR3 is TGTGCCAGCAGCCCGACACGGACAGGCGAAAGCGAAAAACTGTTTTTT. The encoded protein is CASSPTRTGESEKLFF.

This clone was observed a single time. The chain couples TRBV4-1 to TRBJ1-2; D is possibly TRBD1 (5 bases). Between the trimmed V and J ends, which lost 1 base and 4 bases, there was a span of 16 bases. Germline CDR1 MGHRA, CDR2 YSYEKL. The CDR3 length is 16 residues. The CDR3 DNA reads TGCGCCAGCAGCCAAGGTCAGGACATCGGGCTCTATGGCTACACCTTC. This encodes CASSQGQDIGLYGYTF.

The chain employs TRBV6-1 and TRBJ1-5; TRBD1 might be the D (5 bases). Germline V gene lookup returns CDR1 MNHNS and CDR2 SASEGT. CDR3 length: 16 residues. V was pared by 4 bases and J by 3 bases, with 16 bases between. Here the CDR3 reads CASSASWGSANQPQHF. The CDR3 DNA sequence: TGTGCCAGCAGTGCGTCCTGGGGGTCCGCCAATCAGCCCCAGCATTTT.

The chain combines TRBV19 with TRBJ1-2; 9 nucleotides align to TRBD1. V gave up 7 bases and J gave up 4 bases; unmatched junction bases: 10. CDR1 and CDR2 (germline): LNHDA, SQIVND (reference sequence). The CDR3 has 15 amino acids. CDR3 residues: CASMPDDRGSYGYTF. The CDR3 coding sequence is TGTGCCAGTATGCCCGACGACAGGGGGTCCTATGGCTACACCTTC.

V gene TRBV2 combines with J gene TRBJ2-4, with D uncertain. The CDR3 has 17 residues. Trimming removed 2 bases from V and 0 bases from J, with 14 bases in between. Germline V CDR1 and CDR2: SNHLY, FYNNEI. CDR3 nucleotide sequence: TGTGCCAGCAGTGAACGTGGGTATGTCCGAGCCAAAAACATTCAGTACTTC. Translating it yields CASSERGYVRAKNIQYF.

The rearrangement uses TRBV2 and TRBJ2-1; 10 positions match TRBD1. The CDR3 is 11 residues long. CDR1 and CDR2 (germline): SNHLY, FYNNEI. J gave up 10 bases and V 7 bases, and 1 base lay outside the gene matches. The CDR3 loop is CASMGQGEQFF. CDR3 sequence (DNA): TGTGCCAGCATGGGACAGGGGGAGCAGTTCTTC.

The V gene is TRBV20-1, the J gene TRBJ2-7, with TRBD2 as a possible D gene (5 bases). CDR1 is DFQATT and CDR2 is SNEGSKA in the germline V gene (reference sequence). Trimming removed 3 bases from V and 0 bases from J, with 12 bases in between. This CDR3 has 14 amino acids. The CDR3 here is CSASGGPNSYEQYF. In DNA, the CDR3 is TGCAGTGCTAGTGGCGGGCCGAACTCCTACGAGCAGTACTTC.

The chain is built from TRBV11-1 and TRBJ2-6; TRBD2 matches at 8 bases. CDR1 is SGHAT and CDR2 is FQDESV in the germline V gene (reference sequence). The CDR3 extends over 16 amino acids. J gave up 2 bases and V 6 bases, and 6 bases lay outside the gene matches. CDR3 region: CASSWSGGTGANVLTF. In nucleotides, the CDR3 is TGTGCCAGCAGTTGGTCGGGGGGGACTGGGGCCAACGTCCTGACTTTC.

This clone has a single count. As DNA, the CDR3 is TGTGCCAGCAGTGAGGGGTCGGGCGGAACCTATGGCTACACCTTC. Its protein product is CASSEGSGGTYGYTF. The chain carries TRBV2 and TRBJ1-2; D unclear. CDR1 SNHLY and CDR2 FYNNEI come from the germline V gene. The CDR3 loop spans 15 amino acids. The V end was cut by 3 bases, the J end by 4 bases, with 15 bases between.

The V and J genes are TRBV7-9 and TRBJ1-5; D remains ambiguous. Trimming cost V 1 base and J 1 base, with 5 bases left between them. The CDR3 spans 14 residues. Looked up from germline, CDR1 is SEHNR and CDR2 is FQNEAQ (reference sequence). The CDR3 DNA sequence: TGTGCCAGCAGCTTAGACAGCAGCAATCAGCCCCAGCATTTT. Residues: CASSLDSSNQPQHF.

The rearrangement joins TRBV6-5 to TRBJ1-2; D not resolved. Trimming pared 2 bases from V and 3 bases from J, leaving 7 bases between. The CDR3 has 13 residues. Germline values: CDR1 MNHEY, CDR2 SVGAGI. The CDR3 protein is CASSYEPYYGYTF. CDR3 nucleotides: TGTGCCAGCAGTTACGAACCGTACTATGGCTACACCTTC.

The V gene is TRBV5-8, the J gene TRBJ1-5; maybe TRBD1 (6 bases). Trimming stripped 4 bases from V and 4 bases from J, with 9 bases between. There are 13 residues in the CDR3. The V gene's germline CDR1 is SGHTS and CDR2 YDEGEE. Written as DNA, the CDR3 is TGTGCCAGCAGCCCGGACAGAAATCAGCCCCAGCATTTT. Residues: CASSPDRNQPQHF. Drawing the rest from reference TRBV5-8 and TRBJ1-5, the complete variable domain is EAGVTQSPTHLIKTRGQQATLRCSPISGHTSVYWYQQALGLGLQFLLWYDEGEERNRGNFPPRFSGRQFPNYSSELNVNALELEDSALYLCASSPDRNQPQHFGDGTRLSIL.

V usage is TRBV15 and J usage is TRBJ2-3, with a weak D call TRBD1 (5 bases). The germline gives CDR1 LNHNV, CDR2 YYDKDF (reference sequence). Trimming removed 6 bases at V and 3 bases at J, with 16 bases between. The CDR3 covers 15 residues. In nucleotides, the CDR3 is TGTGCCACCAGGATAAAGGGGCTTAGAACAGATACGCAGTATTTT. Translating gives CATRIKGLRTDTQYF.

The CDR3 region is CASSEALGQGWDTQYF. CDR3 sequence (DNA): TGTGCCAGCAGTGAAGCTTTGGGACAGGGGTGGGATACGCAGTATTTT. V usage is TRBV6-1 and J usage is TRBJ2-3; TRBD1 agrees at 10 bases. Trimming removed 0 bases from V and 6 bases from J; junction bases left unmatched: 6. The germline CDR1 and CDR2 sequences are MNHNS and SASEGT. The CDR3 consists of 16 residues.

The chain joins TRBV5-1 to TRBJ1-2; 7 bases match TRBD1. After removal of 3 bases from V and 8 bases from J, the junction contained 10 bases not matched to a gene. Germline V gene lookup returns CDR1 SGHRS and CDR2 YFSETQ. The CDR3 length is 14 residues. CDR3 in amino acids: CASSSVDRVGGYTF. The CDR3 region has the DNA TGCGCCAGCAGCTCAGTAGACAGGGTAGGCGGCTACACCTTC.

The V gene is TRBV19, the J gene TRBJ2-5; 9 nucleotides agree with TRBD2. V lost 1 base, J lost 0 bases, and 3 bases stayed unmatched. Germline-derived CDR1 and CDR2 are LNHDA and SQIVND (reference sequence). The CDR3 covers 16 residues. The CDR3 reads CASSIGRLADQETQYF. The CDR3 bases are TGTGCCAGTAGTATAGGGAGACTAGCGGACCAAGAGACCCAGTACTTC.

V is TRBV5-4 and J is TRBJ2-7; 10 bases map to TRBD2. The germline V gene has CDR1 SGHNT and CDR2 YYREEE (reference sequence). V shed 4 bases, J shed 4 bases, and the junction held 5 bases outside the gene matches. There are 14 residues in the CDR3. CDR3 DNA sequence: TGTGCCAGCAGCGTGACTAGCGGGCAATACGAGCAGTACTTC. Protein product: CASSVTSGQYEQYF.

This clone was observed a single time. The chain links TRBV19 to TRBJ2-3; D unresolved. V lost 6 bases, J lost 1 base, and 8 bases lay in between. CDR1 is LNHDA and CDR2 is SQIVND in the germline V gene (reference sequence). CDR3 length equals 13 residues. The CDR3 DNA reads TGTGCCAGTAGGGATAGGGGCACAGATACGCAGTATTTT. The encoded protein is CASRDRGTDTQYF. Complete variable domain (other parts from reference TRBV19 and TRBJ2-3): DGGITQSPKYLFRKEGQNVTLSCEQNLNHDAMYWYRQDPGQGLRLIYYSQIVNDFQKGDIAEGYSVSREKKESFPLTVTSAQKNPTAFYLCASRDRGTDTQYFGPGTRLTVL.

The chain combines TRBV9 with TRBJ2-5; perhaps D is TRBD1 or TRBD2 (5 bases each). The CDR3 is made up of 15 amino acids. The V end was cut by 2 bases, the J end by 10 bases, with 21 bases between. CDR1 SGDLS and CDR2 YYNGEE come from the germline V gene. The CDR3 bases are TGTGCCAGCAGCGTTTGGGGTGAGGGGTCATCGGGCCAGTACTTC. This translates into CASSVWGEGSSGQYF. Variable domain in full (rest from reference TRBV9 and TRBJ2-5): DSGVTQTPKHLITATGQRVTLRCSPRSGDLSVYWYQQSLDQGLQFLIQYYNGEERAKGNILERFSAQQFPDLHSELNLSSLELGDSALYFCASSVWGEGSSGQYFGPGTRLLVL.

The CDR3 nucleotides read TGTGCCACCAGCGACGGAACAGAGGATAAAGCTTTCTTT. It encodes CATSDGTEDKAFF. The V and J genes are TRBV24-1 and TRBJ1-1; no clear D gene. The CDR3 sequence is 13 residues long. Between the trimmed V and J ends, which lost 7 bases and 9 bases, there was a span of 17 bases. Germline CDR1 KGHDR, CDR2 SFDVKD.

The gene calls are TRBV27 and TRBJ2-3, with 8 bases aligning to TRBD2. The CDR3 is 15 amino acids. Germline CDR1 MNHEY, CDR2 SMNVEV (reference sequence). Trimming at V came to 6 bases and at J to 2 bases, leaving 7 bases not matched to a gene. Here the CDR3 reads CASRKRETATDTQYF. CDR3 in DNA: TGTGCCAGCAGGAAGCGGGAGACGGCCACAGATACGCAGTATTTT.

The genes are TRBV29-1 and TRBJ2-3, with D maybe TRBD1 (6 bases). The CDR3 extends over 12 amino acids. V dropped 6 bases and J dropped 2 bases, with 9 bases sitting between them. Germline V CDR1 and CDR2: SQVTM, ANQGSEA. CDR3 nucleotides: TGCAGCGTCCGGACAGTCACAGATACGCAGTATTTT. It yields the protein CSVRTVTDTQYF.